The present TCR beta chain was sequenced within a study of blood T cell repertoires in COVID-19. Overall study context: Both acute and convalescent COVID-19 samples were obtained from the United States, Italy and Spain. Sources were T cells, B-cell-depleted T cells, or PBMCs; the material itself was cDNA or gDNA.

Per the authors' pipeline: Estimation of nucleated cell counts relied on the amplification of reference gene primers. Clones were read by immunoSEQ multiplex PCR, and TCRdb kept only the in-frame ones, dropping some. V, J and clone size are those of that table, while D and trimming were read from the DNA. The sample lists nearly 25,000 clones, roughly nine tenths seen once, with more than 7.5% in the top ten. The material sequenced was peripheral blood. This receptor was taken from a man aged 65-85 years with acute or convalescent COVID-19.

The CDR3 spells CASRGEGAFF. The DNA for the CDR3 is TGTGCCAGTAGGGGGGAGGGTGCTTTCTTT. V and J are TRBV19 and TRBJ1-1, with a weak D call TRBD1 (5 bases). V lost 6 bases to trimming and J lost 11 bases, with 10 bases between them. CDR3 size: 10 residues. Germline CDR1 LNHDA, CDR2 SQIVND (reference sequence). The complete variable domain, with remaining parts taken from reference TRBV19 and TRBJ1-1, reads DGGITQSPKYLFRKEGQNVTLSCEQNLNHDAMYWYRQDPGQGLRLIYYSQIVNDFQKGDIAEGYSVSREKKESFPLTVTSAQKNPTAFYLCASRGEGAFFGQGTRLTVV.